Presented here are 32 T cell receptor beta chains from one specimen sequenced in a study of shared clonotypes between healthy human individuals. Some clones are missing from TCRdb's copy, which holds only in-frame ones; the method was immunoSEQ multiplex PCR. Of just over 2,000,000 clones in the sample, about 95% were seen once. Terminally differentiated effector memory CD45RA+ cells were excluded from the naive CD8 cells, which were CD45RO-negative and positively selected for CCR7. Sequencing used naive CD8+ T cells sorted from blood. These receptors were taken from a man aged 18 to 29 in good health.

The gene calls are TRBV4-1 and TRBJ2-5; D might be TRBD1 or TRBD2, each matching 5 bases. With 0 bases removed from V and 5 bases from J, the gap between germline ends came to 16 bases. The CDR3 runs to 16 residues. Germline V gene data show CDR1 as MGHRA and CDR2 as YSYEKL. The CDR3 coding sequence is TGCGCCAGCAGCCAAGATTTGGGGACCTTCGAGGAGACCCAGTACTTC. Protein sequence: CASSQDLGTFEETQYF.

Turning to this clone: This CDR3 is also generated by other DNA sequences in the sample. Written as DNA, the CDR3 is TGTGCCAGCAGCTTGGACAGCAACTATGGCTACACCTTC. The encoded protein is CASSLDSNYGYTF. The chain recombines TRBV5-6 with TRBJ1-2; D remains unclear. From germline, CDR1 is SGHDT and CDR2 YYEEEE. V lost 0 bases, J lost 2 bases, and 5 bases lay in between. The CDR3 is 13 residues long.

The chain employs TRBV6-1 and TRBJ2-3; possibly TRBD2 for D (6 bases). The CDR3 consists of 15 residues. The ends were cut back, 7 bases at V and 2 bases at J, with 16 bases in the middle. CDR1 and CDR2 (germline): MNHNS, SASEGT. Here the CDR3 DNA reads TGTGCCAGCATATCACCCCGGGGACTCACAGATACGCAGTATTTT. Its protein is CASISPRGLTDTQYF.

The CDR3 nucleotides are TGTGCCAGCAGCCCCCCATGGGCCGGGGAGCTGTTTTTT. Its protein product is CASSPPWAGELFF. The V gene is TRBV13, the J gene TRBJ2-2; unclear D gene. The CDR3 spans 13 residues. Germline values: CDR1 PRHDT, CDR2 FYEKMQ (reference sequence). V lost 5 bases and J 6 bases, leaving 10 bases between the germline ends.

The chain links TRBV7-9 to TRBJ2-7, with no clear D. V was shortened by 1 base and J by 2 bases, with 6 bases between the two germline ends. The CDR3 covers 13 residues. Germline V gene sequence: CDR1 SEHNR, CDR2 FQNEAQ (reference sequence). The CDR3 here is CASSLGFTYEQYF. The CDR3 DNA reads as TGTGCCAGCAGCTTAGGGTTCACCTACGAGCAGTACTTC.

CDR3 nucleotides: TGTGCCAGCAGTCTGGGGCAGGGGCATGAAAAACTGTTTTTT. Protein sequence: CASSLGQGHEKLFF. The rearrangement links TRBV5-6 to TRBJ1-4, with D possibly being TRBD1 (6 bases). With 5 bases removed from V and 6 bases from J, the gap between germline ends came to 14 bases. CDR1 SGHDT and CDR2 YYEEEE come from the germline V gene. The CDR3 sequence is 14 residues long.

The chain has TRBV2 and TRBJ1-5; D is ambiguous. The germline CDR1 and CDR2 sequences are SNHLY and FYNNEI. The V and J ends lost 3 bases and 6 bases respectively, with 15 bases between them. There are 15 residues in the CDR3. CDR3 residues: CASSEFTEGSQPQHF. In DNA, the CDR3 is TGTGCCAGCAGTGAGTTCACTGAGGGAAGTCAGCCCCAGCATTTT. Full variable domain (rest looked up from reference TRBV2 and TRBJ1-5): EPEVTQTPSHQVTQMGQEVILRCVPISNHLYFYWYRQILGQKVEFLVSFYNNEISEKSEIFDDQFSVERPDGSNFTLKIRSTKLEDSAMYFCASSEFTEGSQPQHFGDGTRLSIL.

The CDR3: CASSLEGTGGTGELFF. DNA of the CDR3: TGTGCCAGCAGCCTGGAGGGGACAGGGGGTACCGGGGAGCTGTTTTTT. The chain joins TRBV5-4 to TRBJ2-2; TRBD1 agrees at 11 bases. Germline CDR1 SGHNT, CDR2 YYREEE (reference sequence). The CDR3 has 16 residues. V shed 4 bases, J shed 5 bases, and the junction held 7 bases outside the gene matches.

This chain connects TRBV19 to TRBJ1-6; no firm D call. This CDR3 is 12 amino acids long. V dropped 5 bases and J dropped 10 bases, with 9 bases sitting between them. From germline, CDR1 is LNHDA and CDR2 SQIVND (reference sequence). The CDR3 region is CASSVVGSPLHF. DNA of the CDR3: TGTGCCAGTAGTGTGGTAGGGTCACCCCTCCACTTT.

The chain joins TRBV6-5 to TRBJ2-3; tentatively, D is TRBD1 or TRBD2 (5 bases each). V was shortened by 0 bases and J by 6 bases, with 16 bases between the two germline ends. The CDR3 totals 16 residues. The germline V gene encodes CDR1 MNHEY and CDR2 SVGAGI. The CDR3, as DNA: TGTGCCAGCAGTTACTCGATCGGGACCCCGACGGATACGCAGTATTTT. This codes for CASSYSIGTPTDTQYF.

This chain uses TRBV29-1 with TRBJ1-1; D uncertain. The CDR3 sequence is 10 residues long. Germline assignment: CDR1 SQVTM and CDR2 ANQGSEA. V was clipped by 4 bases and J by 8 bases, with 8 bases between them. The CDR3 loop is CSVAGFEAFF. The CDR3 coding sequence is TGCAGCGTTGCGGGGTTCGAAGCTTTCTTT.

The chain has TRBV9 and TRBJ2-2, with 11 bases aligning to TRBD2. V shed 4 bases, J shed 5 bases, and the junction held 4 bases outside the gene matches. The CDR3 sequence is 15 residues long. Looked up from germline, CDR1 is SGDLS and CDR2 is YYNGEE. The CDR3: CASSPGLAETGELFF. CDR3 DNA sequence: TGTGCCAGCAGCCCGGGACTAGCGGAGACCGGGGAGCTGTTTTTT.

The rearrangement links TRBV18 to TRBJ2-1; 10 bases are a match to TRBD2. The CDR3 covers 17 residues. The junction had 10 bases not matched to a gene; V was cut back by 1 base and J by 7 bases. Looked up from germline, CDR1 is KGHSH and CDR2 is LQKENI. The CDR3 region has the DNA TGTGCCAGCTCACCACGGCTCCCTAGCGGGGGTTTTAATGAGCAGTTCTTC. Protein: CASSPRLPSGGFNEQFF.

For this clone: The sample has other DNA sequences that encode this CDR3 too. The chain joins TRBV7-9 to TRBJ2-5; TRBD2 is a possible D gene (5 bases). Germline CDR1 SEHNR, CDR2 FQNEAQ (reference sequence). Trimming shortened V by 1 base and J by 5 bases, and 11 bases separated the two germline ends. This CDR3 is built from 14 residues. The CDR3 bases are TGTGCCAGCAGCTTAGAAGAGGGTTGGGAGACCCAGTACTTC. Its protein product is CASSLEEGWETQYF.

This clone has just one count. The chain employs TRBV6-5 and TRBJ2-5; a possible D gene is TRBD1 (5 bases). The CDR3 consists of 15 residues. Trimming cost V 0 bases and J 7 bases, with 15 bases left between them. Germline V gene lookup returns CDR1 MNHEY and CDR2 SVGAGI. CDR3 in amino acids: CASSYSNGHIGTQYF. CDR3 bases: TGTGCCAGCAGTTACTCGAATGGACATATTGGGACCCAGTACTTC.

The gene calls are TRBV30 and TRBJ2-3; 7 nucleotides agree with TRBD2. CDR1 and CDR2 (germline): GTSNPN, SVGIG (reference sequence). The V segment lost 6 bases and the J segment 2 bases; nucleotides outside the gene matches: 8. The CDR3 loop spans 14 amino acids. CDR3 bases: TGTGCCTGCACTCCGGGGGGTTTCACAGATACGCAGTATTTT. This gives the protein CACTPGGFTDTQYF.

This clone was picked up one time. The CDR3 DNA is TGTGCCAGCAGTGAATCGCTAGGGGAGCAGTACTTC. Translating it yields CASSESLGEQYF. The chain has TRBV6-1 and TRBJ2-7; D is unresolved. This CDR3 has 12 residues. In germline, CDR1 is MNHNS, CDR2 SASEGT. The V end was cut by 2 bases, the J end by 7 bases, with 9 bases between.

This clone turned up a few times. The DNA for the CDR3 is TGCGCCAGCAGTGAGGGGAGCAGCTATGGCTACACCTTC. Translation: CASSEGSSYGYTF. V and J are TRBV10-1 and TRBJ1-2; D is ambiguous. Germline V gene data show CDR1 as WNHNN and CDR2 as SYGVQD (reference sequence). V gave up 2 bases and J gave up 4 bases, with 8 bases separating them. CDR3 length: 13 residues.

The CDR3 bases are TGTGCCAGTAGTATACATGGACTACCAACCGAGCAGTACTTC. Amino acids: CASSIHGLPTEQYF. V usage is TRBV19 and J usage is TRBJ2-7; possibly TRBD2 for D (6 bases). CDR1 and CDR2 (germline): LNHDA, SQIVND (reference sequence). Between the trimmed V and J ends, which lost 2 bases and 6 bases, there was a span of 14 bases. This CDR3 region has 14 residues.

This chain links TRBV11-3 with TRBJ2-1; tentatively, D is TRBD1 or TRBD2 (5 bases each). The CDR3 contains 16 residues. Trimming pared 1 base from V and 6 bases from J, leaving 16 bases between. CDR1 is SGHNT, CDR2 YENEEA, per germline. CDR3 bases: TGTGCCAGCAGCTTAGTCCCTCTCGGGGCCGGCAATGAGCAGTTCTTC. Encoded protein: CASSLVPLGAGNEQFF. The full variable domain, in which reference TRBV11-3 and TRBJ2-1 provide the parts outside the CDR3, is EAGVVQSPRYKIIEKKQPVAFWCNPISGHNTLYWYLQNLGQGPELLIRYENEEAVDDSQLPKDRFSAERLKGVDSTLKIQPAELGDSAVYLCASSLVPLGAGNEQFFGPGTRLTVL.

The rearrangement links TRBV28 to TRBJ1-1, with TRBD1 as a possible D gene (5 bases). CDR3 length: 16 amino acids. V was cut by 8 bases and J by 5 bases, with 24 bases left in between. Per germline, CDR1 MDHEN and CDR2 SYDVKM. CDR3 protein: CASRYPTDIFGTEAFF. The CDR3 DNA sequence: TGTGCCAGCCGGTACCCGACAGACATCTTTGGTACTGAAGCTTTCTTT.

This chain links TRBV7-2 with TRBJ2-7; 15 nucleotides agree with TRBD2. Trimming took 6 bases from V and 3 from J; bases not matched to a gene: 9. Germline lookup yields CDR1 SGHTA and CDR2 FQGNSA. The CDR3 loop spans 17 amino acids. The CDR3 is CASSPGTSGRIDYEQYF. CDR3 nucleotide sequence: TGTGCCAGCAGTCCCGGGACTAGCGGGAGGATAGACTACGAGCAGTACTTC.

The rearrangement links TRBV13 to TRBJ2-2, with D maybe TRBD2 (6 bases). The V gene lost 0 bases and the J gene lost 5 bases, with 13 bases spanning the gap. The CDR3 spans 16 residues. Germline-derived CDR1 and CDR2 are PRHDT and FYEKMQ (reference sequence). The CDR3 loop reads CASSLGTGLKTGELFF. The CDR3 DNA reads TGTGCCAGCAGCTTAGGCACGGGACTCAAGACCGGGGAGCTGTTTTTT.

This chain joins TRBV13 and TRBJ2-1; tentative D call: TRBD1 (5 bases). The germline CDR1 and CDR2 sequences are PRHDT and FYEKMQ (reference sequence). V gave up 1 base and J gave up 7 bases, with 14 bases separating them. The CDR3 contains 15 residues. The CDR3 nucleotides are TGTGCCAGCAGCTTAGACGTAGGGGCCCGTAATGAGCAGTTCTTC. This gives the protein CASSLDVGARNEQFF.

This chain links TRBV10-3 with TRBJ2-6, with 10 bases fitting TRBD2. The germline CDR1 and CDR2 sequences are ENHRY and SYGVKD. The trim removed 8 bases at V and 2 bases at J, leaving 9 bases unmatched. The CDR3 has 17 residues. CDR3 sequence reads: CAIGLGLAETGANVLTF. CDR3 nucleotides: TGTGCCATCGGGTTAGGACTAGCGGAGACTGGGGCCAACGTCCTGACTTTC.

CDR3 loop: CASSRSGEVTGELFF. In DNA form, the CDR3 reads TGTGCCAGCAGCAGGTCGGGAGAGGTGACCGGGGAGCTGTTTTTT. V and J are TRBV11-2 and TRBJ2-2, with D tentatively TRBD2 (6 bases). The CDR3 totals 15 residues. Germline V lookup: CDR1 SGHAT, CDR2 FQNNGV. Trimming removed 5 bases at V and 5 bases at J, with 15 bases between. The variable domain in full, completed from reference TRBV11-2 and TRBJ2-2, reads EAGVAQSPRYKIIEKRQSVAFWCNPISGHATLYWYQQILGQGPKLLIQFQNNGVVDDSQLPKDRFSAERLKGVDSTLKIQPAKLEDSAVYLCASSRSGEVTGELFFGEGSRLTVL.

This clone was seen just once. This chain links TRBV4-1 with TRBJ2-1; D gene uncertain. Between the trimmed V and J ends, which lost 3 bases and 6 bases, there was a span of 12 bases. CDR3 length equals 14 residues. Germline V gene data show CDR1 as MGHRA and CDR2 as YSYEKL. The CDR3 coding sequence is TGCGCCAGCAGCCAGGAAAACATAGGCAATGAGCAGTTCTTC. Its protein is CASSQENIGNEQFF.

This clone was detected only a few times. The CDR3 nucleotides are TGTGCCAGCAGTTACCCGAGGGACAATAATTCACCCCTCCACTTT. Residues: CASSYPRDNNSPLHF. The genes are TRBV6-6 and TRBJ1-6; possible D gene TRBD1, 6 bases. The V end was cut by 2 bases, the J end by 5 bases, with 10 bases between. There are 15 residues in the CDR3. Germline CDR1 and CDR2: MNHNY and SVGAGI (reference sequence).

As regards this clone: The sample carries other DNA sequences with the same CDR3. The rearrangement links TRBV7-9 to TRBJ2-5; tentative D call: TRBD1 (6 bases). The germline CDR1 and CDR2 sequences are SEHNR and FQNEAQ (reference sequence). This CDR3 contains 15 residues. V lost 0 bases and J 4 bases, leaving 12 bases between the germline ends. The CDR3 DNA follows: TGTGCCAGCAGCTTAGCTGGGCAGGGGCGAGAGACCCAGTACTTC. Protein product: CASSLAGQGRETQYF. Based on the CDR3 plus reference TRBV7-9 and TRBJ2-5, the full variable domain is DTGVSQNPRHKITKRGQNVTFRCDPISEHNRLYWYRQTLGQGPEFLTYFQNEAQLEKSRLLSDRFSAERPKGSFSTLEIQRTEQGDSAMYLCASSLAGQGRETQYFGPGTRLLVL.

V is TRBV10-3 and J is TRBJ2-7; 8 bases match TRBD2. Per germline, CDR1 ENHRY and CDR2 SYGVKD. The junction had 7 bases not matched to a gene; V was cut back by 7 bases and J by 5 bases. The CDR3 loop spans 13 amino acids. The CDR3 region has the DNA TGTGCCATCATGGGACTAGGAGTCGACGAGCAGTACTTC. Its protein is CAIMGLGVDEQYF.

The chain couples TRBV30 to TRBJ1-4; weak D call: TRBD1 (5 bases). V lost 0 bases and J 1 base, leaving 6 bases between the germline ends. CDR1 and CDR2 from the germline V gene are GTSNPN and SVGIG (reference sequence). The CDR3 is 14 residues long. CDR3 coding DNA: TGTGCCTGGAGTGTGGGGGTAACTAATGAAAAACTGTTTTTT. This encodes CAWSVGVTNEKLFF.

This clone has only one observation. In DNA form, the CDR3 reads TGTGCCAGCAGCTTACCCGGGACAGGGAGCTCCTACGAGCAGTACTTC. This gives the protein CASSLPGTGSSYEQYF. The rearrangement joins TRBV7-9 to TRBJ2-7, with 9 bases fitting TRBD1. Germline assignment: CDR1 SEHNR and CDR2 FQNEAQ (reference sequence). J lost 0 bases, V lost 2 bases, and 5 bases had no gene match. There are 16 residues in the CDR3.